These 8 T cell receptor beta chains originate from one sample sequenced in a study of cytomegalovirus exposure and HLA in healthy donors. This PCR relied on a set of 60 Vbeta primers and 13 Jbeta primers. Profiled with immunoSEQ multiplex PCR; TCRdb holds only in-frame clones, not every one. This table holds about 160,000 clones, 81% found once. Sequenced input: PBMCs. The receptor source for this set is a man in his forties or fifties in good health and CMV-seropositive.

About this clone itself: Other DNA sequences of this sample code for an identical CDR3. The chain combines TRBV9 with TRBJ1-2; D is possibly TRBD1 (6 bases). Per germline, CDR1 SGDLS and CDR2 YYNGEE. This CDR3 region has 15 residues. V dropped 4 bases and J dropped 5 bases, with 18 bases sitting between them. The CDR3 here is CASSPNPQGKYGYTF. CDR3 nucleotide sequence: TGTGCCAGCAGCCCCAACCCCCAGGGGAAGTATGGCTACACCTTC. Together with reference TRBV9 and TRBJ1-2, the CDR3 gives the full variable domain: DSGVTQTPKHLITATGQRVTLRCSPRSGDLSVYWYQQSLDQGLQFLIQYYNGEERAKGNILERFSAQQFPDLHSELNLSSLELGDSALYFCASSPNPQGKYGYTFGSGTRLTVV.

This chain joins TRBV9 and TRBJ2-3; 7 bases match TRBD1. Trimming took 4 bases from V and 4 from J; bases not matched to a gene: 12. This CDR3 has 16 residues. The germline V gene encodes CDR1 SGDLS and CDR2 YYNGEE. The CDR3 spells CASSPRDSLGADTQYF. CDR3 in DNA: TGTGCCAGCAGCCCCCGGGACAGCCTAGGCGCAGATACGCAGTATTTT.

This rearrangement joins TRBV4-1 to TRBJ1-2, with TRBD1 matching over 7 bases. This CDR3 spans 18 amino acids. Trimming took 0 bases from V and 1 from J; bases not matched to a gene: 11. Germline-derived CDR1 and CDR2 are MGHRA and YSYEKL. CDR3 bases: TGCGCCAGCAGCCAAGATTGGGCAGGGGGGAACTATAACTATGGCTACACCTTC. Translating gives CASSQDWAGGNYNYGYTF.

This sequence joins TRBV4-1 and TRBJ2-1; D is possibly TRBD2 (7 bases). V shed 6 bases and J shed 11 bases, with 20 bases lying between them. CDR1 MGHRA and CDR2 YSYEKL come from the germline V gene. CDR3 length equals 14 residues. The CDR3 loop is CASRVGGPQRQQFF. In DNA, the CDR3 is TGCGCCAGCAGGGTGGGGGGGCCGCAGCGCCAGCAGTTCTTC.

A single count supports this clone. The chain joins TRBV5-4 to TRBJ2-1; 10 bases line up with TRBD2. The CDR3 has 19 residues. The V gene end was trimmed by 1 base and the J gene end by 0 bases; junction bases not matched to a gene: 10. Germline lookup yields CDR1 SGHNT and CDR2 YYREEE (reference sequence). CDR3 sequence reads: CASSLQTSSGGLSYNEQFF. Written as DNA, the CDR3 is TGTGCCAGCAGCTTGCAGACCTCTAGCGGGGGCCTCTCCTACAATGAGCAGTTCTTC.

The chain is built from TRBV30 and TRBJ1-5, with 8 nucleotides matching TRBD1. With V trimmed by 2 bases and J by 2 bases, 8 bases remained unmatched. Germline values: CDR1 GTSNPN, CDR2 SVGIG (reference sequence). The CDR3 is 16 amino acids. The chain's CDR3 is CAWSRDRGRGNQPQHF. The CDR3 DNA reads as TGTGCCTGGAGTCGAGACAGGGGCAGGGGCAATCAGCCCCAGCATTTT.

The chain links TRBV13 to TRBJ2-7, with D unresolved. The V and J ends lost 5 bases and 0 bases respectively, with 11 bases between them. Germline lookup yields CDR1 PRHDT and CDR2 FYEKMQ (reference sequence). This CDR3 is 14 amino acids long. CDR3 residues: CASSLTRSSYEQYF. CDR3 sequence (DNA): TGTGCCAGCAGCCTCACGCGGAGCTCCTACGAGCAGTACTTC.

The chain is built from TRBV6-4 and TRBJ2-7; 8 bases map to TRBD2. Trimming at V came to 4 bases and at J to 3 bases, leaving 5 bases not matched to a gene. In germline, CDR1 is MRHNA, CDR2 SNTAGT. The CDR3 totals 14 residues. The CDR3 region is CASSVQRGNYEQYF. DNA for the CDR3: TGTGCCAGCAGTGTACAGCGGGGGAACTACGAGCAGTACTTC.